Following are 30 T cell receptor beta chains from one sample sequenced in a study of T cells after yellow fever vaccination. MiXCR, run by TCRdb on the 5' RACE reads, gives a single entry per CDR3 protein. The sample includes some 500,000 distinct CDR3 sequences, roughly 12% of them seen just once. Sample: PBMCs, taken on the day of the yellow fever booster vaccination. The receptors stem from a man aged 25-45 years who received the YFV17D yellow fever vaccine.

The rearrangement joins TRBV3-1 to TRBJ1-1, with 7 bases matching TRBD1. Germline trimming cut 4 bases from V and 7 bases from J; bases unmatched to any gene: 12. The CDR3 is 15 amino acids. The germline gives CDR1 LGHDT, CDR2 YNNKEL (reference sequence). The CDR3, as DNA: TGTGCCAGCAGCCGGATGACAGGGCCCCCTGTTGAAGCTTTCTTT. Its translation is CASSRMTGPPVEAFF.

The rearrangement uses TRBV7-2 and TRBJ2-3; the D gene is possibly TRBD1 (6 bases). V dropped 1 base and J dropped 5 bases, with 10 bases sitting between them. Germline assignment: CDR1 SGHTA and CDR2 FQGNSA. This CDR3 region has 14 residues. This CDR3 is CASSLGTVRDTQYF. As DNA, the CDR3 is TGTGCCAGCAGCTTAGGGACAGTCAGAGATACGCAGTATTTT.

This clonotype has more than one count but fewer than ten. This chain links TRBV2 with TRBJ2-5, with 8 bases matching TRBD1. After removal of 10 bases from V and 3 bases from J, the junction contained 7 bases not matched to a gene. Germline V gene lookup returns CDR1 SNHLY and CDR2 FYNNEI. This CDR3 contains 13 residues. The chain's CDR3 is CANLGQGEETQYF. The CDR3 DNA follows: TGTGCCAACCTCGGACAGGGCGAAGAGACCCAGTACTTC.

This clonotype was counted a few times. The chain couples TRBV20-1 to TRBJ1-2; D ambiguous. CDR3 length: 12 amino acids. Germline V lookup: CDR1 DFQATT, CDR2 SNEGSKA (reference sequence). Trimming left V 6 bases short and J 5 bases short, with 13 bases between. The CDR3 loop is CSADIGSYGYTF. In DNA form, the CDR3 reads TGCAGTGCAGACATTGGATCTTATGGCTACACCTTC.

There are a few counts of this clonotype. The chain couples TRBV29-1 to TRBJ2-3, with 8 bases matching TRBD2. CDR1 and CDR2 (germline): SQVTM, ANQGSEA. CDR3 length: 13 amino acids. V lost 4 bases to trimming and J lost 6 bases; unmatched junction nucleotides: 6. CDR3 DNA: TGCAGCGTTGCACTAGCGGACCCCGATACGCAGTATTTT. Its protein is CSVALADPDTQYF.

This clonotype was observed a handful of times. The V gene is TRBV12-3 or TRBV12-4, the J gene TRBJ2-3; TRBD2 might be the D (5 bases). Trimming stripped 1 base from V and 2 bases from J, with 13 bases between. CDR3 size: 16 residues. CDR3 protein: CASSLVVSGVTDTQYF. CDR3 DNA: TGTGCCAGCAGTTTAGTAGTAAGCGGAGTCACAGATACGCAGTATTTT.

The CDR3, as DNA: TGTGCCAGCAGCAGCGGGGCGGATTACGAGCAGTACTTC. Protein: CASSSGADYEQYF. This chain uses TRBV4-2 with TRBJ2-7, with TRBD2 matching 7 bases. The CDR3 is made up of 13 amino acids. V lost 5 bases, J lost 4 bases, and 5 bases stayed unmatched. Looked up from germline, CDR1 is LGHNA and CDR2 is YNFKEQ.

J is TRBJ2-5 and V is TRBV12-5, with D hard to call. The CDR3 has 12 residues. Germline lookup yields CDR1 LGHNT and CDR2 FRNRAP. V lost 7 bases, J lost 4 bases, and 10 bases lay in between. CDR3 sequence (DNA): TGTGCTAGTGCGACTGGGGTAGAGACCCAGTACTTC. The encoded protein is CASATGVETQYF.

This clonotype was detected a few times. The CDR3 loop is CSARTSQTGGEQYF. Written as DNA, the CDR3 is TGCAGCGCCAGGACTAGCCAAACAGGGGGCGAGCAGTACTTC. The chain combines TRBV29-1 with TRBJ2-7; the D call may be TRBD1 or TRBD2 (8 bases each). The CDR3 runs 14 residues. Trimming left V 7 bases short and J 6 bases short, with 22 bases between. Germline V lookup: CDR1 SQVTM, CDR2 ANQGSEA.

This clonotype was found a few times. This chain connects TRBV7-2 to TRBJ2-2; 12 bases map to TRBD2. V trimming: 0 bases; J trimming: 1 base; junction bases outside the gene matches: 9. From germline, CDR1 is SGHTA and CDR2 FQGNSA. CDR3 length equals 20 residues. The CDR3 DNA sequence: TGTGCCAGCAGCTTAGCGATCCGGAAACTAGCGGGAGGGAACACCGGGGAGCTGTTTTTT. Amino acids: CASSLAIRKLAGGNTGELFF.

The V gene is TRBV18, the J gene TRBJ2-1, with 9 bases matching TRBD2. The germline V gene encodes CDR1 KGHSH and CDR2 LQKENI. The V gene end was trimmed by 5 bases and the J gene end by 5 bases; junction bases not matched to a gene: 7. The CDR3 consists of 15 residues. CDR3 sequence reads: CASSSTSGYHNEQFF. Written as DNA, the CDR3 is TGTGCCAGCTCAAGCACTAGCGGGTATCACAATGAGCAGTTCTTC.

This clonotype was seen many times. The gene calls are TRBV5-1 and TRBJ2-1, with D possibly matching TRBD1 (5 bases). Germline-derived CDR1 and CDR2 are SGHRS and YFSETQ. The CDR3 contains 14 residues. Trimming shortened V by 0 bases and J by 4 bases, and 8 bases separated the two germline ends. CDR3 region: CASSLGQTYNEQFF. Here the CDR3 DNA reads TGCGCCAGCAGCTTGGGACAGACATACAATGAGCAGTTCTTC.

The chain combines TRBV3-1 with TRBJ2-6; 8 nucleotides match TRBD1. V dropped 6 bases and J dropped 6; count of bases not matched to a gene: 4. The CDR3 length is 14 residues. The germline gives CDR1 LGHDT, CDR2 YNNKEL (reference sequence). CDR3 protein: CASRGTGVANVLTF. The CDR3 coding sequence is TGTGCCAGCAGGGGGACAGGTGTGGCCAACGTCCTGACTTTC.

The chain recombines TRBV29-1 with TRBJ1-3, with a weak D call TRBD1 (5 bases). CDR3 size: 13 residues. Trimming took 4 bases from V and 1 from J, leaving 8 bases between them. The germline V gene has CDR1 SQVTM and CDR2 ANQGSEA. CDR3 loop: CSVGEGSGNTIYF. The CDR3 DNA sequence: TGCAGCGTTGGCGAGGGGTCTGGAAACACCATATATTTT.

V is TRBV7-9 and J is TRBJ2-5, with D possibly matching TRBD2 (6 bases). Germline V gene lookup returns CDR1 SEHNR and CDR2 FQNEAQ (reference sequence). V lost 4 bases to trimming and J lost 7 bases, with 22 bases between them. CDR3 size: 16 residues. For the CDR3, the DNA is TGTGCCAGCAGCTCGACCGGGACTTCGCGGTCGGGGACCCAGTACTTC. Residues: CASSSTGTSRSGTQYF.

The sample holds a few counts of this clonotype. This chain links TRBV4-2 with TRBJ2-3; 10 bases are a match to TRBD2. CDR1 and CDR2 (germline): LGHNA, YNFKEQ. With 6 bases clipped from V and 0 bases from J, the junction kept 15 bases outside the gene matches. The CDR3 runs 19 residues. The CDR3 sequence is CASRIDQNSGGTSTDTQYF. In DNA form, the CDR3 reads TGTGCCAGCAGGATCGACCAAAATAGCGGGGGGACTAGCACAGATACGCAGTATTTT.

A few counts support this clonotype. The rearrangement joins TRBV6-2 or TRBV6-3 to TRBJ2-3; D remains unclear. CDR1 MNHEY and CDR2 SVGEGT come from the germline V gene. CDR3 length: 12 residues. The ends were cut back, 8 bases at V and 7 bases at J, with 13 bases in the middle. CDR3 coding DNA: TGTGCCAGCCAGTCCGTTCAGAATACGCAGTATTTT. This encodes CASQSVQNTQYF.

This clonotype was found many times. The chain has TRBV5-1 and TRBJ2-2; D not resolved. The CDR3 spans 14 residues. Per the germline V gene, CDR1 is SGHRS and CDR2 is YFSETQ. Trimming removed 2 bases from V and 7 bases from J, with 12 bases in between. CDR3 protein: CASSLGPASGELFF. CDR3 in DNA: TGCGCCAGCAGCTTAGGGCCAGCCAGCGGGGAGCTGTTTTTT.

V is TRBV7-2 and J is TRBJ2-1; 8 bases fit TRBD2. This CDR3 is built from 16 residues. Germline values: CDR1 SGHTA, CDR2 FQGNSA. The ends lost 5 bases at V and 0 bases at J; junction bases unmatched: 6. The CDR3 protein is CASSHRGGSSYNEQFF. The CDR3 region has the DNA TGTGCCAGCAGCCACCGGGGGGGCTCCTCCTACAATGAGCAGTTCTTC. Variable domain in full (rest from reference TRBV7-2 and TRBJ2-1): GAGVSQSPSNKVTEKGKDVELRCDPISGHTALYWYRQSLGQGLEFLIYFQGNSAPDKSGLPSDRFSAERTGGSVSTLTIQRTQQEDSAVYLCASSHRGGSSYNEQFFGPGTRLTVL.

The CDR3 loop is CSPEGAKETQYF. CDR3 DNA sequence: TGCAGTCCAGAGGGTGCAAAAGAGACCCAGTACTTC. The chain recombines TRBV20-1 with TRBJ2-5, with D possibly being TRBD2 (5 bases). The germline V gene has CDR1 DFQATT and CDR2 SNEGSKA (reference sequence). The CDR3 runs to 12 residues. V lost 8 bases and J lost 3, with 13 bases in between.

This clonotype was picked up many times. The chain employs TRBV20-1 and TRBJ2-1, with D hard to call. CDR3 size: 11 residues. V was trimmed by 5 bases and J by 9 bases, leaving 11 bases between them. From germline, CDR1 is DFQATT and CDR2 SNEGSKA (reference sequence). DNA for the CDR3: TGCAGTGCTGGGAAACGTGGTGAGCAGTTCTTC. It is translated as CSAGKRGEQFF.

This sequence joins TRBV7-9 and TRBJ2-1; perhaps TRBD2 as D (6 bases). From germline, CDR1 is SEHNR and CDR2 FQNEAQ (reference sequence). V was shortened by 4 bases and J by 7 bases, with 17 bases between the two germline ends. The CDR3 contains 15 residues. CDR3: CASSSWGEWSNEQFF. DNA for the CDR3: TGTGCCAGCAGCTCCTGGGGGGAGTGGTCAAATGAGCAGTTCTTC. Full variable domain (outside the CDR3, taken from reference TRBV7-9 and TRBJ2-1): DTGVSQNPRHKITKRGQNVTFRCDPISEHNRLYWYRQTLGQGPEFLTYFQNEAQLEKSRLLSDRFSAERPKGSFSTLEIQRTEQGDSAMYLCASSSWGEWSNEQFFGPGTRLTVL.

This clonotype occurred a few times. V and J are TRBV10-3 and TRBJ1-1; D remains unclear. The V end lost 6 bases, the J end lost 7 bases, and 18 bases lay between the germline ends. Looked up from germline, CDR1 is ENHRY and CDR2 is SYGVKD. This CDR3 region has 14 residues. The CDR3 is CAIRGTSEGLEAFF. For the CDR3, the DNA is TGTGCCATCAGGGGAACATCCGAGGGTCTTGAAGCTTTCTTT.

CDR3 bases: TGTGCCAGCAGCTTAAGCCTGGCCAAAAACATTCAGTACTTC. Protein sequence: CASSLSLAKNIQYF. V gene TRBV7-8 combines with J gene TRBJ2-4; D is unclear. Trimming cost V 2 bases and J 1 base, with 6 bases left between them. CDR1 and CDR2 from the germline V gene are SGHVS and FQNEAQ. The CDR3 is 14 amino acids.

There are a few counts of this clonotype. The chain links TRBV6-2 or TRBV6-3 to TRBJ2-4, with D tentatively TRBD1 or TRBD2 (5 bases each). CDR3 length: 16 residues. Germline V CDR1 and CDR2: MNHEY, SVGEGT. Trimming took off 7 bases at V and 1 base at J, with 17 bases between the two ends. In DNA form, the CDR3 reads TGTGCCAGCAATCGGGACGGTGGAGTGGCCAAAAACATTCAGTACTTC. Translation: CASNRDGGVAKNIQYF.

This clonotype was recorded at least ten times. The rearrangement links TRBV29-1 to TRBJ2-7, with 7 bases aligning to TRBD1. The CDR3 runs to 12 residues. With V trimmed by 6 bases and J by 6 bases, 8 bases remained unmatched. Looked up from germline, CDR1 is SQVTM and CDR2 is ANQGSEA. DNA for the CDR3: TGCAGCGTCCGAGGGGGCTCCCTCGAGCAGTACTTC. Translating gives CSVRGGSLEQYF.

This clonotype occurred a few times. CDR3 coding DNA: TGTGCCACCAGCAGAGATTCACCACAAGAGACCCAGTACTTC. It codes for CATSRDSPQETQYF. The chain employs TRBV15 and TRBJ2-5; D unresolved. The CDR3 covers 14 residues. Germline V gene data show CDR1 as LNHNV and CDR2 as YYDKDF (reference sequence). V shed 0 bases and J shed 2 bases, with 7 bases lying between them. The full variable domain, rest sourced from reference TRBV15 and TRBJ2-5, is DAMVIQNPRYQVTQFGKPVTLSCSQTLNHNVMYWYQQKSSQAPKLLFHYYDKDFNNEADTPDNFQSRRPNTSFCFLDIRSPGLGDTAMYLCATSRDSPQETQYFGPGTRLLVL.

This clonotype was found many times. The rearrangement links TRBV7-8 to TRBJ2-7; no clear D gene. The CDR3 is 15 amino acids. Germline CDR1 and CDR2: SGHVS and FQNEAQ. Trimming stripped 0 bases from V and 4 bases from J, with 13 bases between. DNA of the CDR3: TGTGCCAGCAGCTTAGCGTCTAGAATTGGGTACGAGCAGTACTTC. Translated, it gives CASSLASRIGYEQYF.

This clonotype was counted between two and nine times. The rearrangement joins TRBV20-1 to TRBJ2-1, with 7 bases matching TRBD2. Trimming at V came to 4 bases and at J to 4 bases, leaving 7 bases not matched to a gene. The germline gives CDR1 DFQATT, CDR2 SNEGSKA (reference sequence). The CDR3 has 14 amino acids. CDR3 bases: TGCAGTGCTATGGACGGGAGGTTTTACAATGAGCAGTTCTTC. It encodes CSAMDGRFYNEQFF.

This clonotype was counted only a few times. CDR3: CSAENFRVGAEAFF. The CDR3 DNA reads as TGCAGTGCTGAAAACTTCAGGGTAGGGGCTGAAGCTTTCTTT. This chain joins TRBV20-1 and TRBJ1-1, with D perhaps matching TRBD1 (5 bases). V was shortened by 5 bases and J by 6 bases, with 19 bases between the two germline ends. There are 14 residues in the CDR3. Germline values: CDR1 DFQATT, CDR2 SNEGSKA (reference sequence).